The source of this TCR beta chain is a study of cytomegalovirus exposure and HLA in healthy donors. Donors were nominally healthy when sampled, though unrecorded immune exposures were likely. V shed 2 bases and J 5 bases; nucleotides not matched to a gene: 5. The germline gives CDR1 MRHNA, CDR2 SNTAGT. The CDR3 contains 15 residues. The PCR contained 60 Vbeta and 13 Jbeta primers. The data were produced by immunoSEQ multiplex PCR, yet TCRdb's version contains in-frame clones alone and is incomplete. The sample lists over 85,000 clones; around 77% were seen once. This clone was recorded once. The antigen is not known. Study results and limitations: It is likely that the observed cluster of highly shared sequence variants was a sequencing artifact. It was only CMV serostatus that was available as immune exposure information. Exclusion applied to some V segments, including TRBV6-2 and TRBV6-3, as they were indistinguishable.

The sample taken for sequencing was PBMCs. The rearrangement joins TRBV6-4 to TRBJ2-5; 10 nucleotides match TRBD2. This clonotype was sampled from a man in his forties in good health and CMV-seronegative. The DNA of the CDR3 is TGTGCCAGCAGTGACCCTAGCGGGGGAGGCGAGACCCAGTACTTC. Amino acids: CASSDPSGGGETQYF.